These 25 T cell receptor beta chains came from one sample sequenced in a study of T cells in Graves' hyperthyroidism and ophthalmopathy. The source material, RNA transcripts, was used to amplify TCR beta CDR3 regions. Researchers ran a first-round RT-PCR on the TCR CDR3 using the HTBI primer set. From the multiplex PCR reads, TCRdb called clonotypes with MiXCR, one entry per CDR3 protein. In the table there are some 690,000 distinct CDR3 sequences, 17% of which are singletons. The sequencing input was blood. All receptors come from a man aged 45-60 years with Graves' hyperthyroidism.

This clonotype occurred many times. The chain joins TRBV10-3 to TRBJ1-5; 8 bases agree with TRBD1. In germline, CDR1 is ENHRY, CDR2 SYGVKD. V lost 6 bases to trimming and J lost 5 bases; unmatched junction nucleotides: 3. This CDR3 is built from 13 residues. In DNA, the CDR3 is TGTGCCATCAGCGGACAGGGTTATCAGCCCCAGCATTTT. As protein: CAISGQGYQPQHF.

This clonotype was detected ten times or more. The chain is built from TRBV18 and TRBJ1-1; 8 positions agree with TRBD1. J lost 1 base, V lost 8 bases, and 6 bases had no gene match. Germline CDR1 reads KGHSH; CDR2 reads LQKENI. The CDR3 loop spans 14 amino acids. This CDR3 reads CASTGQDSNTEAFF. DNA for the CDR3: TGTGCCAGCACGGGACAGGACTCGAACACTGAAGCTTTCTTT. The full variable domain, in which reference TRBV18 and TRBJ1-1 provide the parts outside the CDR3, is NAGVMQNPRHLVRRRGQEARLRCSPMKGHSHVYWYRQLPEEGLKFMVYLQKENIIDESGMPKERFSAEFPKEGPSILRIQQVVRGDSAAYFCASTGQDSNTEAFFGQGTRLTVV.

The chain joins TRBV11-2 to TRBJ1-2; a possible D gene is TRBD1 (5 bases). Germline CDR1 reads SGHAT; CDR2 reads FQNNGV. The CDR3 contains 13 residues. With 1 base removed from V and 9 bases from J, the gap between germline ends came to 12 bases. The CDR3 sequence is CASSLVQGSSYTF. In nucleotides, the CDR3 is TGTGCCAGCAGCTTAGTGCAGGGCTCTAGCTACACCTTC. The variable domain in full, with the rest retrieved from reference TRBV11-2 and TRBJ1-2, is EAGVAQSPRYKIIEKRQSVAFWCNPISGHATLYWYQQILGQGPKLLIQFQNNGVVDDSQLPKDRFSAERLKGVDSTLKIQPAKLEDSAVYLCASSLVQGSSYTFGSGTRLTVV.

This clonotype was observed a handful of times. In nucleotides, the CDR3 is TGTGCCAGCAGCGGACTGGGGGATGCCGGGGAGCTGTTTTTT. This sequence encodes CASSGLGDAGELFF. The V and J genes are TRBV7-6 and TRBJ2-2; perhaps D is TRBD1 or TRBD2 (5 bases each). Germline values: CDR1 SGHVS, CDR2 FNYEAQ. The CDR3 spans 14 residues. V dropped 5 bases and J dropped 6 bases, with 13 bases sitting between them.

This clonotype has a count of ten or more. The rearrangement joins TRBV11-2 to TRBJ2-7, with 9 bases identical to TRBD2. V lost 1 base to trimming and J lost 4 bases; unmatched junction nucleotides: 2. The germline V gene encodes CDR1 SGHAT and CDR2 FQNNGV. The CDR3 runs 14 residues. In DNA form, the CDR3 reads TGTGCCAGCAGCTTAGTTCTAGCGGGGTACGAGCAGTACTTC. Translation: CASSLVLAGYEQYF.

This clonotype was counted ten times or more. The rearrangement joins TRBV27 to TRBJ1-1; tentatively, D is TRBD1 (5 bases). Per germline, CDR1 MNHEY and CDR2 SMNVEV (reference sequence). V was clipped by 5 bases and J by 0 bases, with 16 bases between them. CDR3 length: 16 residues. CDR3 DNA: TGTGCCAGCAGTCCCCGGGACCGGATAATGAACACTGAAGCTTTCTTT. Translation: CASSPRDRIMNTEAFF.

The chain employs TRBV28 and TRBJ2-1; D may be TRBD2 (5 bases). V was cut by 8 bases and J by 12 bases, with 14 bases left in between. The CDR3 runs to 11 residues. Germline CDR1 and CDR2: MDHEN and SYDVKM. CDR3 coding DNA: TGTGCCAGCGCCCTAGACTATTCGCAGTTCTTC. Translation gives CASALDYSQFF.

The genes are TRBV7-2 and TRBJ2-1, with TRBD1 matching over 8 bases. CDR1 and CDR2 from the germline V gene are SGHTA and FQGNSA. V gave up 6 bases and J gave up 5 bases; unmatched junction bases: 6. CDR3 length: 14 amino acids. This CDR3 is CASRKPGQDNEQFF. Here the CDR3 DNA reads TGTGCCAGCAGAAAACCGGGACAGGACAATGAGCAGTTCTTC.

V and J are TRBV27 and TRBJ1-1; TRBD1 aligns across 7 bases. CDR1 and CDR2 (germline): MNHEY, SMNVEV (reference sequence). The CDR3 has 14 amino acids. Trimming took 0 bases from V and 7 from J; bases not matched to a gene: 5. The CDR3 sequence: CASSLSRDSIEAFF. The CDR3 region has the DNA TGTGCCAGCAGTTTATCGAGGGACAGTATTGAAGCTTTCTTT.

This clonotype was seen repeatedly, ten times or more. The chain carries TRBV7-9 and TRBJ2-1, with D unresolved. The CDR3 contains 15 residues. Per the germline V gene, CDR1 is SEHNR and CDR2 is FQNEAQ (reference sequence). The ends were cut back, 0 bases at V and 0 bases at J, with 6 bases in the middle. The CDR3, as DNA: TGTGCCAGCAGCTTAGCTGGACGCTCCTACAATGAGCAGTTCTTC. The encoded protein is CASSLAGRSYNEQFF. Full variable domain (rest looked up from reference TRBV7-9 and TRBJ2-1): DTGVSQNPRHKITKRGQNVTFRCDPISEHNRLYWYRQTLGQGPEFLTYFQNEAQLEKSRLLSDRFSAERPKGSFSTLEIQRTEQGDSAMYLCASSLAGRSYNEQFFGPGTRLTVL.

V and J are TRBV5-1 and TRBJ1-1, with 7 nucleotides matching TRBD1. This CDR3 comprises 12 residues. Germline loops: CDR1 SGHRS, CDR2 YFSETQ. V was pared by 2 bases and J by 6 bases, with 1 base of the junction left unmatched. The CDR3 DNA is TGCGCCAGCAGCTTACAGGGGTCTGAAGCTTTCTTT. Translating it yields CASSLQGSEAFF.

At least ten counts were recorded for this clonotype. The J gene is TRBJ2-7, the V gene TRBV5-1, with a weak D call TRBD1 (5 bases). The CDR3 is made up of 14 amino acids. With 5 bases removed from V and 0 bases from J, the gap between germline ends came to 12 bases. Per the germline V gene, CDR1 is SGHRS and CDR2 is YFSETQ. The CDR3 region is CASRGQASSYEQYF. Written as DNA, the CDR3 is TGCGCCAGCAGGGGGCAGGCGAGCTCCTACGAGCAGTACTTC.

This clonotype has a count of ten or more. The chain employs TRBV19 and TRBJ1-1, with D unclear. CDR3 length equals 13 residues. Trimming took 3 bases from V and 5 from J, leaving 10 bases between them. The V gene's germline CDR1 is LNHDA and CDR2 SQIVND (reference sequence). In DNA, the CDR3 is TGTGCCAGTAGTATTAGTTTGGCAACTGAAGCTTTCTTT. This translates into CASSISLATEAFF.

This clonotype was observed a handful of times. This chain uses TRBV20-1 with TRBJ2-5; possibly TRBD2 for D (6 bases). Germline values: CDR1 DFQATT, CDR2 SNEGSKA (reference sequence). The ends were cut back, 6 bases at V and 0 bases at J, with 20 bases in the middle. This CDR3 is built from 16 residues. This CDR3 is CSAYGGWRGYQETQYF. DNA for the CDR3: TGCAGTGCCTATGGGGGGTGGCGGGGTTACCAAGAGACCCAGTACTTC.

On this clonotype: Relative to the germline gene, one junction end is altered; a read error may explain this. The rearrangement joins TRBV6-2 or TRBV6-3 to TRBJ2-1; D may be TRBD1 (6 bases). The CDR3 loop spans 17 amino acids. Germline V gene data show CDR1 as MNHEY and CDR2 as SVGEGT. The CDR3 loop is CASSLTTGGPSHNEQFF. The CDR3, as DNA: TGTGCCAGCAGTCTCACAACTGGGGGCCCCTCCCACAATGAGCAGTTCTTC.

The J gene is TRBJ2-3, the V gene TRBV29-1; 10 positions match TRBD2. V lost 2 bases and J lost 2; bases outside the gene matches: 4. Germline V lookup: CDR1 SQVTM, CDR2 ANQGSEA. The CDR3 is 15 amino acids. CDR3 amino acids: CSVESLAGATDTQYF. CDR3 in DNA: TGCAGCGTTGAATCCCTAGCGGGAGCCACAGATACGCAGTATTTT.

The sample holds many counts of this clonotype. The V and J genes are TRBV6-2 or TRBV6-3 and TRBJ2-1; 9 bases fit TRBD1. V lost 2 bases to trimming and J lost 8 bases; unmatched junction nucleotides: 10. The germline V gene encodes CDR1 MNHEY and CDR2 SVGEGT. This CDR3 comprises 16 residues. The CDR3 loop reads CASSYVGTGFRDEQFF. CDR3 sequence (DNA): TGTGCCAGCAGTTACGTAGGGACAGGGTTTCGCGATGAGCAGTTCTTC.

This clonotype was observed at least ten times. This chain joins TRBV12-3 or TRBV12-4 and TRBJ1-5, with 8 bases lining up with TRBD1. This CDR3 is built from 14 residues. The J segment lost 7 bases and the V segment lost 5 bases, leaving 7 bases of the junction unmatched. The CDR3 DNA sequence: TGTGCCAGCAGTCCGACAGGGGCGGGACAGCCCCAGCATTTT. Protein product: CASSPTGAGQPQHF.

The chain combines TRBV11-1 with TRBJ2-1; 8 bases match TRBD2. V shed 5 bases, J shed 6 bases, and the junction held 12 bases outside the gene matches. Germline V CDR1 and CDR2: SGHAT, FQDESV (reference sequence). There are 16 residues in the CDR3. In nucleotides, the CDR3 is TGTGCCAGCAGCCCACCCGGGACTAGATTAGCCAATGAGCAGTTCTTC. Translation gives CASSPPGTRLANEQFF.

Ten or more counts support this clonotype. The J gene is TRBJ1-2, the V gene TRBV28; D is unresolved. Germline V gene data show CDR1 as MDHEN and CDR2 as SYDVKM. The V end was cut by 2 bases, the J end by 2 bases, with 12 bases between. The CDR3 has 15 amino acids. The CDR3 DNA reads TGTGCCAGCAGTTTAGGTGTTTCAGAAAACTATGGCTACACCTTC. Residues: CASSLGVSENYGYTF.

The chain links TRBV28 to TRBJ2-7; the match to TRBD1 covers 9 bases. The V and J ends lost 8 bases and 5 bases, in that order; junction bases with no gene match: 10. Germline CDR1 MDHEN, CDR2 SYDVKM. This CDR3 contains 14 residues. The CDR3 region has the DNA TGTGCCAGCTACACCGGGACAGGGTCCCACGAGCAGTACTTC. Translating gives CASYTGTGSHEQYF.

This clonotype appeared many times. This chain joins TRBV6-1 and TRBJ2-3; maybe TRBD2 (5 bases). V was cut by 8 bases and J by 0 bases, with 15 bases left in between. Looked up from germline, CDR1 is MNHNS and CDR2 is SASEGT. The CDR3 length is 15 residues. DNA for the CDR3: TGTGCCAGCGCGAGGGCCGTTACTAGCACAGATACGCAGTATTTT. This codes for CASARAVTSTDTQYF.

This clonotype was seen repeatedly, ten times or more. This chain connects TRBV28 to TRBJ2-3; 9 bases align to TRBD1. Germline loops: CDR1 MDHEN, CDR2 SYDVKM. The CDR3 consists of 17 residues. J gave up 5 bases and V 5 bases, and 14 bases lay outside the gene matches. The CDR3 loop is CASSGGRPGQGEDTQYF. CDR3 nucleotides: TGTGCCAGCAGTGGGGGGAGACCGGGACAGGGCGAAGATACGCAGTATTTT.

Ten or more counts support this clonotype. The chain joins TRBV3-1 to TRBJ2-1; 9 nucleotides match TRBD2. The CDR3 contains 18 residues. CDR1 and CDR2 from the germline V gene are LGHDT and YNNKEL (reference sequence). With V trimmed by 4 bases and J by 0 bases, 10 bases remained unmatched. The CDR3 nucleotides read TGTGCCAGCAGCCCTCGGGGTAGCGGGAGTTCCTCCTACAATGAGCAGTTCTTC. It specifies CASSPRGSGSSSYNEQFF.

Concerning this clonotype: This sequence may be a read error, since a much larger clone differs from it by one base. V usage is TRBV27 and J usage is TRBJ1-1, with 7 bases lining up with TRBD1. The V and J ends lost 5 bases and 10 bases, in that order; junction bases with no gene match: 10. Germline V gene sequence: CDR1 MNHEY, CDR2 SMNVEV (reference sequence). The CDR3 covers 13 residues. This CDR3 reads CASSQTGWDAAFF. Written as DNA, the CDR3 is TGTGCCAGCAGTCAGACAGGGTGGGATGCAGCTTTCTTT.